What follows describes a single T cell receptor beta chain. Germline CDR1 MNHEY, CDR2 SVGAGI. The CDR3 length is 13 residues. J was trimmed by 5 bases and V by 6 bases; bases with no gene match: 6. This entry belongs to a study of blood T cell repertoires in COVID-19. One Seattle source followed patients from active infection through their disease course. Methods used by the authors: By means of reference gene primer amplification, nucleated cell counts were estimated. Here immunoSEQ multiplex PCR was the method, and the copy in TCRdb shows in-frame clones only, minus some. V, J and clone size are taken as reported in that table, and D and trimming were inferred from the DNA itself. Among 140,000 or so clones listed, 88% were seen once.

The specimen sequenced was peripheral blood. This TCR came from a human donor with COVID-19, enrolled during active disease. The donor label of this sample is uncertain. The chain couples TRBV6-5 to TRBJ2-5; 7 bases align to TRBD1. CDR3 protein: CASRRQGKETQYF. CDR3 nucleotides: TGTGCCAGCAGAAGACAGGGAAAGGAGACCCAGTACTTC.